Listed below are T cell receptor beta chains from one sample, sequenced in a study of T cell responses to AZD1222 COVID-19 vaccine. The assay was immunoSEQ multiplex PCR, and TCRdb's table has in-frame clones only and misses some. The sample has some 140,000 clones; just under 95% are singletons. The sample was peripheral blood, taken 28 days after the second AZD1222 dose. The receptors derive from an adult who received the AZD1222 COVID-19 vaccine. Each CDR3 is given with its conserved first and last residue. The D gene is left open where the match is weak. Expanded clones get a size class; other rows say once, few or many, or leave the size out.

j_call | cdr3_length | d_call | clone_size | v_call | cdr3_aa | cdr3_nt
TRBJ1-4 | 15 | NA | NA | TRBV6-5 | CASSYDRALNEKLFF | TGTGCCAGCAGTTATGATCGGGCGCTTAATGAAAAACTGTTTTTT
TRBJ1-1 | 12 | NA | NA | TRBV11-3 | CASSLGGFEAFF | TGTGCCAGCAGCTTAGGCGGCTTTGAAGCTTTCTTT
TRBJ2-3 | 17 | TRBD2 | NA | TRBV30 | CAWSVSVTSGGADTQYF | TGTGCCTGGAGTGTATCGGTGACTAGCGGGGGGGCAGATACGCAGTATTTT
TRBJ1-2 | 14 | TRBD1 | NA | TRBV6-6 | CATPQGADNYGYTF | TGTGCCACCCCCCAGGGGGCGGATAACTATGGCTACACCTTC
TRBJ1-3 | 13 | NA | NA | TRBV18 | CASSPGLRNTIYF | TGTGCCAGCTCACCGGGGTTAAGAAACACCATATATTTT
TRBJ1-2 | 13 | TRBD1 | NA | TRBV5-4 | CASIGTAAGGYTF | TGTGCCAGCATCGGGACAGCGGCTGGGGGCTACACCTTC
TRBJ1-1 | 13 | TRBD1 | NA | TRBV10-3 | CAIQTGGNTEAFF | TGTGCCATACAGACAGGGGGAAACACTGAAGCTTTCTTT
TRBJ1-5 | 13 | NA | NA | TRBV2 | CASSETGNQPQHF | TGTGCCAGCAGTGAAACGGGAAATCAGCCCCAGCATTTT
TRBJ1-2 | 13 | NA | NA | TRBV6-4 | CASRWEQIYGYTF | TGTGCCAGCAGGTGGGAGCAGATCTATGGCTACACCTTC
TRBJ1-1 | 13 | NA | NA | TRBV11-2 | CASSLDHYTEAFF | TGTGCCAGCAGCTTAGATCATTATACTGAAGCTTTCTTT
TRBJ1-2 | 15 | TRBD1 | NA | TRBV10-3 | CAISNGDREFVSYTF | TGTGCCATCAGTAATGGGGACAGGGAGTTCGTAAGCTACACCTTC
TRBJ2-3 | 15 | NA | NA | TRBV27 | CASSLDRSHTDTQYF | TGTGCCAGCAGTTTAGACAGGTCCCACACAGATACGCAGTATTTT
TRBJ2-1 | 12 | TRBD2 | NA | TRBV30 | CAWAGLAGREFF | TGTGCCTGGGCGGGACTAGCGGGGAGGGAGTTCTTC
TRBJ2-5 | 14 | TRBD2 | NA | TRBV28 | CASSLRGGRETQYF | TGTGCCAGCAGTTTAAGGGGAGGGCGCGAGACCCAGTACTTC
TRBJ1-5 | 12 | TRBD1 | NA | TRBV7-9 | CASSPGGQPQHF | TGTGCCAGCAGCCCAGGGGGGCAGCCCCAGCATTTT
TRBJ1-2 | 15 | TRBD1 | NA | TRBV10-3 | CAISATGQGLDGYTF | TGTGCCATCAGTGCCACAGGACAGGGCTTAGATGGCTACACCTTC
TRBJ2-6 | 18 | NA | NA | TRBV5-1 | CASSLGGTPVSGANVLTF | TGCGCCAGCAGCTTGGGGGGGACACCGGTCTCTGGGGCCAACGTCCTGACTTTC
TRBJ2-1 | 15 | NA | NA | TRBV18 | CASSPDGGNYNEQFF | TGTGCCAGCTCACCAGACGGAGGGAACTACAATGAGCAGTTCTTC
TRBJ1-1 | 13 | NA | NA | TRBV12-3/TRBV12-4 | CASSFLGQAAAFF | TGTGCCAGCAGTTTTCTTGGGCAGGCAGCGGCTTTCTTT
TRBJ2-2 | 17 | TRBD2 | NA | TRBV7-2 | CASSLDSGGPNTGELFF | TGTGCCAGCAGCTTAGATAGCGGGGGGCCTAACACCGGGGAGCTGTTTTTT
TRBJ2-5 | 11 | NA | NA | TRBV20-1 | CSARGGETQYF | TGCAGTGCTAGAGGGGGCGAGACCCAGTACTTC
TRBJ2-1 | 14 | NA | NA | TRBV7-6 | CASSLTAEYNEQFF | TGTGCCAGCAGCTTAACGGCCGAATACAATGAGCAGTTCTTC
TRBJ1-1 | 14 | NA | NA | TRBV18 | CASSREGGRGEAFF | TGTGCCAGCTCACGGGAAGGCGGGAGGGGTGAAGCTTTCTTT
TRBJ2-3 | 16 | TRBD1 | NA | TRBV7-9 | CASSSNRGTSTDTQYF | TGTGCCAGCAGCTCGAACAGGGGGACTAGCACAGATACGCAGTATTTT
TRBJ1-1 | 12 | TRBD1 | NA | TRBV5-4 | CASSNRDSEAFF | TGTGCCAGCAGCAACCGGGACAGTGAAGCTTTCTTT
TRBJ2-5 | 14 | TRBD1 | NA | TRBV4-1 | CASSRAQGRETQYF | TGCGCCAGCAGCCGAGCACAGGGGCGAGAGACCCAGTACTTC
TRBJ2-3 | 14 | TRBD2 | once | TRBV10-3 | CAIKVSGGTDTQYF | TGTGCCATCAAGGTTAGCGGGGGCACAGATACGCAGTATTTT
TRBJ2-5 | 15 | TRBD1 | NA | TRBV28 | CASSSPTGGEETQYF | TGTGCCAGCAGTTCCCCGACAGGGGGGGAAGAGACCCAGTACTTC
TRBJ1-5 | 15 | NA | NA | TRBV3-1/TRBV3-2 | CASSQDWGGNQPQHF | TGTGCCAGCAGCCAAGATTGGGGAGGCAATCAGCCCCAGCATTTT
TRBJ1-1 | 15 | NA | NA | TRBV29-1 | CSVSRAGVRDTEAFF | TGCAGCGTGAGCCGGGCAGGGGTGAGGGACACTGAAGCTTTCTTT
TRBJ1-2 | 14 | TRBD1 | once | TRBV13 | CASSLGQVDYGYTF | TGTGCCAGCAGCTTGGGACAGGTCGACTATGGCTACACCTTC
TRBJ1-2 | 11 | NA | NA | TRBV11-3 | CASSPRDGYTF | TGTGCCAGCAGCCCACGGGATGGCTACACCTTC
TRBJ2-2 | 13 | NA | NA | TRBV19 | CASSFVRAGELFF | TGTGCCAGTAGTTTCGTTAGGGCCGGGGAGCTGTTTTTT
TRBJ2-1 | 14 | NA | NA | TRBV27 | CASSLEGSRNEQFF | TGTGCCAGCAGTTTGGAAGGGTCCCGCAATGAGCAGTTCTTC
TRBJ2-7 | 16 | TRBD1 | few | TRBV7-9 | CASSHPVGTGDYEQYF | TGTGCCAGCAGCCACCCCGTTGGGACAGGGGACTACGAGCAGTACTTC
TRBJ1-2 | 11 | NA | NA | TRBV20-1 | CSAHPLYGYTF | TGCAGTGCTCACCCCCTTTATGGCTACACCTTC
TRBJ1-5 | 17 | NA | NA | TRBV16 | CASSQSGGASLNQPQHF | TGTGCCAGCAGCCAATCGGGTGGAGCCAGTCTCAATCAGCCCCAGCATTTT
TRBJ2-1 | 15 | NA | NA | TRBV13 | CASSWGAASYNEQFF | TGTGCCAGCAGCTGGGGGGCAGCCAGCTACAATGAGCAGTTCTTC
TRBJ2-5 | 17 | TRBD1 | NA | TRBV5-8 | CASSPTSFTGGRETQYF | TGTGCCAGCAGCCCGACGTCATTTACAGGGGGGAGGGAGACCCAGTACTTC
TRBJ2-2 | 16 | NA | NA | TRBV5-1 | CASSTRGTRDTGELFF | TGCGCCAGCAGCACCAGAGGTACGCGGGACACCGGGGAGCTGTTTTTT
TRBJ1-4 | 15 | NA | NA | TRBV4-1 | CASSQDPRTNEKLFF | TGCGCCAGCAGCCAAGATCCCCGAACTAATGAAAAACTGTTTTTT
TRBJ1-4 | 15 | NA | NA | TRBV18 | CASSPGEMRGEKLFF | TGTGCCAGCTCACCCGGGGAGATGCGAGGCGAAAAACTGTTTTTT
TRBJ2-2 | 15 | NA | NA | TRBV6-5 | CASSYRPGWTGELFF | TGTGCCAGCAGTTACCGTCCGGGATGGACCGGGGAGCTGTTTTTT
TRBJ2-7 | 13 | NA | NA | TRBV12-3/TRBV12-4 | CASSLLASYEQYF | TGTGCCAGCAGTTTGTTGGCCTCCTACGAGCAGTACTTC
TRBJ2-1 | 15 | TRBD2 | NA | TRBV7-8 | CASSLRLAGGNEQFF | TGTGCCAGCAGCTTACGACTAGCGGGGGGGAATGAGCAGTTCTTC
TRBJ2-7 | 15 | TRBD1 | NA | TRBV7-2 | CASSFPGQGVDEQYF | TGTGCCAGCAGCTTTCCGGGACAGGGCGTCGACGAGCAGTACTTC
TRBJ2-7 | 13 | NA | NA | TRBV7-8 | CASSPVLGYEQYF | TGTGCCAGCAGCCCCGTCTTAGGGTACGAGCAGTACTTC
TRBJ1-5 | 19 | NA | NA | TRBV6-4 | CASSDSGKEGKGGNQPQHF | TGTGCCAGCAGTGACTCAGGTAAGGAAGGGAAGGGGGGCAATCAGCCCCAGCATTTT
TRBJ2-3 | 16 | NA | once | TRBV5-8 | CASSLEAVAFTDTQYF | TGTGCCAGCAGCTTGGAGGCGGTTGCATTCACAGATACGCAGTATTTT
TRBJ1-3 | 17 | TRBD1 | NA | TRBV7-2 | CASSPTGDPFSGNTIYF | TGTGCCAGCAGCCCGACAGGGGACCCCTTCTCTGGAAACACCATATATTTT